This T cell receptor beta chain was profiled in a study of T cells in Graves' hyperthyroidism and ophthalmopathy. Findings of the study overall: Blood shared most expanded thyroid clonotypes above 0.001.

CDR1 is SGDLS, CDR2 YYNGEE, per germline. V lost 0 bases, J lost 5 bases, and 4 bases stayed unmatched. The CDR3 totals 14 residues. Notes on this clonotype: Its specificity is not known.

TCR beta CDR3 region amplification was performed from RNA transcripts. In the first-round RT-PCR of the TCR CDR3, the HTBI primer set was used. TCRdb called the multiplex PCR reads again in MiXCR, with one record for every CDR3 protein. The table includes 350,000 to 500,000 distinct CDR3 sequences, approximately 15% detected once. Stable disease denoted Graves' hyperthyroidism without ophthalmopathy progression within 18 months. This TCR was sampled from a woman under 30 with Graves' hyperthyroidism. The genes are TRBV9 and TRBJ2-5; 7 bases line up with TRBD2. The source material was blood. CDR3 coding DNA: TGTGCCAGCAGCGTAGCGCCCGGGGGGGAGACCCAGTACTTC. Translating it yields CASSVAPGGETQYF.